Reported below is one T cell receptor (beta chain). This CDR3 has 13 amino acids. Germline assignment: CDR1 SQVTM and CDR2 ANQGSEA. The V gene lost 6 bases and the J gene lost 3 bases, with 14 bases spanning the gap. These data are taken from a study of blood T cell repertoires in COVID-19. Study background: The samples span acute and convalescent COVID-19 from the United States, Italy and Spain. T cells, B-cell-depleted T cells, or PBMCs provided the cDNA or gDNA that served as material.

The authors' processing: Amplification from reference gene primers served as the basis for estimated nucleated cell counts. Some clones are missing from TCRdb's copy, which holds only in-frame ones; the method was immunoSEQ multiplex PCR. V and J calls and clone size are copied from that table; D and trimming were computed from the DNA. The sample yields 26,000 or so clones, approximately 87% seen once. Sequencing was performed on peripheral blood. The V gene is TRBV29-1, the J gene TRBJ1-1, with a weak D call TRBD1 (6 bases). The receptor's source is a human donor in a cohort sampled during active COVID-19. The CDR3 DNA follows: TGCAGCGTGGCAGGGGCGTGGGACACTGAAGCTTTCTTT. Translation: CSVAGAWDTEAFF.